What follows are 18 T cell receptor beta chains derived from one specimen sequenced in a study of cytomegalovirus exposure and HLA in healthy donors. The PCR contained 60 Vbeta and 13 Jbeta primers. The table came from immunoSEQ multiplex PCR; TCRdb's copy has only in-frame clones and leaves some out. The table records about 190,000 clones, around 79% of them present only once. Sequences were obtained from PBMCs. The receptors were gathered from a woman younger than 30 in good health and CMV-seronegative.

This clone was recorded a few times. The chain carries TRBV25-1 and TRBJ1-6, with unresolved D. In germline, CDR1 is MGHDK, CDR2 SYGVNS. Trimming left V 3 bases short and J 3 bases short, with 6 bases between. The CDR3 extends over 14 amino acids. CDR3 in amino acids: CASSEDFYNSPLHF. The CDR3 region has the DNA TGTGCCAGCAGTGAGGACTTCTATAATTCACCCCTCCACTTT.

This chain uses TRBV7-3 with TRBJ1-6; D perhaps matches TRBD1 (6 bases). The CDR3 spans 13 residues. CDR1 is SGHTA, CDR2 FQGTGA, per germline. Trimming stripped 3 bases from V and 7 bases from J, with 7 bases between. This chain's CDR3 is CASSFQGNSPLHF. CDR3 nucleotides: TGTGCCAGCAGCTTCCAGGGGAATTCACCCCTCCACTTT. Based on the CDR3 plus reference TRBV7-3 and TRBJ1-6, the full variable domain is GAGVSQTPSNKVTEKGKYVELRCDPISGHTALYWYRQSLGQGPEFLIYFQGTGAADDSGLPNDRFFAVRPEGSVSTLKIQRTERGDSAVYLCASSFQGNSPLHFGNGTRLTVT.

The chain joins TRBV5-4 to TRBJ2-1; possible D gene TRBD2, 6 bases. The V gene's germline CDR1 is SGHNT and CDR2 YYREEE (reference sequence). Trimming removed 4 bases at V and 7 bases at J, with 15 bases between. This CDR3 is 14 amino acids long. CDR3 DNA: TGTGCCAGCAGCAGCCCGGGGGAAGTTAATGAGCAGTTCTTC. As protein: CASSSPGEVNEQFF.

The rearrangement joins TRBV7-6 to TRBJ1-1; possibly TRBD1 for D (6 bases). Germline assignment: CDR1 SGHVS and CDR2 FNYEAQ. The CDR3 loop spans 14 amino acids. V lost 5 bases and J lost 0, with 10 bases in between. The CDR3 loop is CASSQTGLNTEAFF. As DNA, the CDR3 is TGTGCCAGCAGCCAGACAGGACTGAACACTGAAGCTTTCTTT. Full variable domain (missing parts from reference TRBV7-6 and TRBJ1-1): GAGVSQSPRYKVTKRGQDVALRCDPISGHVSLYWYRQALGQGPEFLTYFNYEAQQDKSGLPNDRFSAERPEGSISTLTIQRTEQRDSAMYRCASSQTGLNTEAFFGQGTRLTVV.

This clone has just a few counts. The chain carries TRBV30 and TRBJ2-3; 11 bases align to TRBD2. This CDR3 region has 17 residues. Germline V lookup: CDR1 GTSNPN, CDR2 SVGIG (reference sequence). V shed 7 bases, J shed 4 bases, and the junction held 16 bases outside the gene matches. The CDR3 reads CASRRSRLAGYSDTQYF. The CDR3 DNA reads TGTGCCTCCCGGAGGTCAAGACTAGCGGGATATTCAGATACGCAGTATTTT. Filled out from reference TRBV30 and TRBJ2-3, the complete variable domain reads SQTIHQWPATLVQPVGSPLSLECTVEGTSNPNLYWYRQAAGRGLQLLFYSVGIGQISSEVPQNLSASRPQDRQFILSSKKLLLSDSGFYLCASRRSRLAGYSDTQYFGPGTRLTVL.

The chain carries TRBV28 and TRBJ1-1; D unclear. Germline loops: CDR1 MDHEN, CDR2 SYDVKM. The CDR3 loop spans 12 amino acids. Trimming took 3 bases from V and 10 from J, leaving 12 bases between them. The DNA for the CDR3 is TGTGCCAGCAGTTTCATCGGGAAGGGAGCTTTCTTT. As protein: CASSFIGKGAFF.

The rearrangement uses TRBV11-2 and TRBJ2-3; D not certain. CDR1 is SGHAT, CDR2 FQNNGV, per germline. This CDR3 contains 14 residues. V lost 2 bases, J lost 3 bases, and 9 bases lay in between. CDR3 sequence: CASSLTQTTDTQYF. CDR3 DNA: TGTGCCAGCAGCTTAACGCAGACTACAGATACGCAGTATTTT.

In this sample, this clone turned up a few times. This chain links TRBV6-6 with TRBJ1-1; 7 bases agree with TRBD1. Germline-derived CDR1 and CDR2 are MNHNY and SVGAGI (reference sequence). The V and J ends lost 11 bases and 5 bases, in that order; junction bases with no gene match: 5. The CDR3 sequence is 11 residues long. The chain's CDR3 is CASLQGTEAFF. In nucleotides, the CDR3 is TGTGCCTCATTACAGGGGACTGAAGCTTTCTTT.

The rearrangement links TRBV2 to TRBJ2-7; no clear D. Germline assignment: CDR1 SNHLY and CDR2 FYNNEI. The V end lost 4 bases, the J end lost 5 bases, and 6 bases lay between the germline ends. The CDR3 is 11 amino acids. The CDR3 protein is CASSASHEQYF. The CDR3 bases are TGTGCCAGCAGTGCGAGCCACGAGCAGTACTTC. The full variable domain, with the rest looked up from reference TRBV2 and TRBJ2-7, is EPEVTQTPSHQVTQMGQEVILRCVPISNHLYFYWYRQILGQKVEFLVSFYNNEISEKSEIFDDQFSVERPDGSNFTLKIRSTKLEDSAMYFCASSASHEQYFGPGTRLTVT.

The V call is TRBV10-2, the J call TRBJ2-2; 7 positions match TRBD1. Trimming took 0 bases from V and 4 from J; bases not matched to a gene: 2. The CDR3 contains 15 residues. The V gene's germline CDR1 is WSHSY and CDR2 SAAADI. The CDR3 DNA sequence: TGCGCCAGCAGTGAGTCTGCAGGGGGCACCGGGGAGCTGTTTTTT. Translating it yields CASSESAGGTGELFF.

This clone was observed once. The V gene is TRBV4-1, the J gene TRBJ2-3, with a possible D match to TRBD1 (5 bases). CDR3 length: 17 residues. The germline CDR1 and CDR2 sequences are MGHRA and YSYEKL. V was pared by 0 bases and J by 4 bases, with 17 bases between. CDR3 in amino acids: CASSQDARAERADTQYF. The CDR3 nucleotides are TGCGCCAGCAGCCAAGATGCCAGGGCGGAACGAGCAGATACGCAGTATTTT.

This clone was recorded a few times. This chain joins TRBV28 and TRBJ1-1; TRBD1 agrees at 7 bases. The CDR3 extends over 14 amino acids. J was trimmed by 0 bases and V by 7 bases; bases with no gene match: 5. Per the germline V gene, CDR1 is MDHEN and CDR2 is SYDVKM. The CDR3 DNA reads as TGTGCCAGCACGGGACAGTCCTTGAACACTGAAGCTTTCTTT. Protein sequence: CASTGQSLNTEAFF.

The chain uses TRBV7-6 and TRBJ2-3, with 7 nucleotides matching TRBD1. Per the germline V gene, CDR1 is SGHVS and CDR2 is FNYEAQ. The CDR3 is 12 amino acids. V shed 5 bases and J 5 bases; nucleotides not matched to a gene: 1. The CDR3 DNA follows: TGTGCCAGCAGCAACAGGGGAGATACGCAGTATTTT. Its translation is CASSNRGDTQYF.

The V and J genes are TRBV28 and TRBJ1-1; D remains unclear. Trimming removed 4 bases at V and 2 bases at J, with 23 bases between. CDR1 is MDHEN and CDR2 is SYDVKM in the germline V gene. The CDR3 is 18 amino acids. DNA for the CDR3: TGTGCCAGCAGTTCATTCCGACGGAGTCGATATGGTAACACTGAAGCTTTCTTT. It specifies CASSSFRRSRYGNTEAFF.

The chain employs TRBV7-2 and TRBJ1-1, with D uncertain. V was trimmed by 2 bases and J by 1 base, leaving 5 bases between them. Germline CDR1 and CDR2: SGHTA and FQGNSA. The length of the CDR3 is 13 residues. The CDR3 DNA follows: TGTGCCAGCAGCTTAAGTAGGAACACTGAAGCTTTCTTT. Its protein product is CASSLSRNTEAFF. Complete variable domain (other parts from reference TRBV7-2 and TRBJ1-1): GAGVSQSPSNKVTEKGKDVELRCDPISGHTALYWYRQSLGQGLEFLIYFQGNSAPDKSGLPSDRFSAERTGGSVSTLTIQRTQQEDSAVYLCASSLSRNTEAFFGQGTRLTVV.

V gene TRBV29-1 combines with J gene TRBJ1-3, with TRBD1 matching over 7 bases. CDR1 is SQVTM, CDR2 ANQGSEA, per germline. Losses at the gene ends were 6 bases for V and 0 bases for J; bases not matched to a gene: 8. The CDR3 is 15 residues long. CDR3 DNA sequence: TGCAGCGTGGCCCCCGGGACAGACTCTGGAAACACCATATATTTT. Protein: CSVAPGTDSGNTIYF.

The genes are TRBV6-1 and TRBJ1-2, with a possible D match to TRBD1 (5 bases). CDR1 is MNHNS and CDR2 is SASEGT in the germline V gene. Trimming pared 0 bases from V and 2 bases from J, leaving 13 bases between. The CDR3 covers 16 residues. The CDR3 is CASSEAVQGGNYGYTF. DNA for the CDR3: TGTGCCAGCAGTGAAGCGGTCCAGGGCGGAAACTATGGCTACACCTTC.

This clone was observed a few times. J is TRBJ1-3 and V is TRBV6-5, with D perhaps matching TRBD1 (6 bases). Germline-derived CDR1 and CDR2 are MNHEY and SVGAGI. The germline V and J ends were trimmed by 6 bases and 0 bases, with 6 bases remaining between them. The CDR3 is made up of 13 amino acids. The chain's CDR3 is CASRDSSGNTIYF. The CDR3, as DNA: TGTGCCAGCAGGGACAGCTCTGGAAACACCATATATTTT.